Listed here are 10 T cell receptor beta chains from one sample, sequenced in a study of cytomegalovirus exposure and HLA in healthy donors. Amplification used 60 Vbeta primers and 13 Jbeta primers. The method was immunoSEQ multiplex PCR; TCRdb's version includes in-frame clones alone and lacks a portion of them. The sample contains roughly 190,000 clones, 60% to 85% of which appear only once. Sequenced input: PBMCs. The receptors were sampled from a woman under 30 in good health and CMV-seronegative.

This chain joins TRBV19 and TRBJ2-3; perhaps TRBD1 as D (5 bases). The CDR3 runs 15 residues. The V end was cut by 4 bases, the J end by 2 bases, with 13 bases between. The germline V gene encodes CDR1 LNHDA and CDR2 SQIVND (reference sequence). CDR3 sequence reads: CASSTRVTVTDTQYF. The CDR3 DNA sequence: TGTGCCAGTAGTACCAGGGTGACGGTCACAGATACGCAGTATTTT.

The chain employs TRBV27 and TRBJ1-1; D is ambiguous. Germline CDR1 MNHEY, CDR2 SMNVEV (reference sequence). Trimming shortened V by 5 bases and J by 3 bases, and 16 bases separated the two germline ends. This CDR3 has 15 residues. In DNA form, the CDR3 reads TGTGCCAGCAGTCCCCTCTTCGGGGTCGACACTGAAGCTTTCTTT. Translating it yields CASSPLFGVDTEAFF.

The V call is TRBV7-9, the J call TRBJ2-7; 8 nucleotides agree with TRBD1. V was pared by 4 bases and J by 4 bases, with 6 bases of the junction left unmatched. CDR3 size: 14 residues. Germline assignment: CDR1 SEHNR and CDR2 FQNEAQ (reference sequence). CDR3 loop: CASSSGQDEYEQYF. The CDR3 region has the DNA TGTGCCAGCAGCTCGGGACAGGACGAGTACGAGCAGTACTTC. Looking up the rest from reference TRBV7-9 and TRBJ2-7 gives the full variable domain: DTGVSQNPRHKITKRGQNVTFRCDPISEHNRLYWYRQTLGQGPEFLTYFQNEAQLEKSRLLSDRFSAERPKGSFSTLEIQRTEQGDSAMYLCASSSGQDEYEQYFGPGTRLTVT.

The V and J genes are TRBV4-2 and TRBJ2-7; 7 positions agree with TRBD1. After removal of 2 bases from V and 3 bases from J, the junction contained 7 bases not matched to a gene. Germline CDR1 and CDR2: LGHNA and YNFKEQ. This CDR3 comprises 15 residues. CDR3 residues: CASSQPGQLHYEQYF. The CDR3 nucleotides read TGTGCCAGCAGCCAACCGGGACAGCTACACTACGAGCAGTACTTC.

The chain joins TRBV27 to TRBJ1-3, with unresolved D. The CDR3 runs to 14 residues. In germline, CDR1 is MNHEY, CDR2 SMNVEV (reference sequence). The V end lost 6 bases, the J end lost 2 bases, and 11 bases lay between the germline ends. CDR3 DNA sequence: TGTGCCAGCAGAGAATACGGGACTGGAAACACCATATATTTT. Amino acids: CASREYGTGNTIYF.

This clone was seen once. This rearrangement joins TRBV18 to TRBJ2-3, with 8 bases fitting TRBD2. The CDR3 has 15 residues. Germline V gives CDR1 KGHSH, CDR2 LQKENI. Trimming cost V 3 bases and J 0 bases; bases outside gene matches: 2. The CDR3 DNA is TGTGCCAGCTCACCGCGGGGGGCTAGCACAGATACGCAGTATTTT. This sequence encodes CASSPRGASTDTQYF.

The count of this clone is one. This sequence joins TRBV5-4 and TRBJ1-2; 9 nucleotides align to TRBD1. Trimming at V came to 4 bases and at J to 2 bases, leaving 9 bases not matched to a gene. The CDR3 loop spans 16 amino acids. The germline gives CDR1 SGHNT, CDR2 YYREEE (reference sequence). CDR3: CASSPGQGGLNYGYTF. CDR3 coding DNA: TGTGCCAGCAGCCCGGGACAGGGCGGTTTAAACTATGGCTACACCTTC. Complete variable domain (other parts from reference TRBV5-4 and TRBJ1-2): ETGVTQSPTHLIKTRGQQVTLRCSSQSGHNTVSWYQQALGQGPQFIFQYYREEENGRGNFPPRFSGLQFPNYSSELNVNALELDDSALYLCASSPGQGGLNYGYTFGSGTRLTVV.

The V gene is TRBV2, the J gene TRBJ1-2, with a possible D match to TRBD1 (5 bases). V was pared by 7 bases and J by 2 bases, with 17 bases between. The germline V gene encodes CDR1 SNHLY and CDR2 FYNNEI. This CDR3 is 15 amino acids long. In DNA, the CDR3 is TGTGCCAGCACTGAGCGTTTTGACAGAAACTATGGCTACACCTTC. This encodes CASTERFDRNYGYTF.

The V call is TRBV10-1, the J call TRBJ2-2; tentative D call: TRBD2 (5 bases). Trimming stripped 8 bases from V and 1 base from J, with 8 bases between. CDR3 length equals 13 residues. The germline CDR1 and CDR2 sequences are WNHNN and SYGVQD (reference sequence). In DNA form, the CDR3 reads TGCGCCAGCCAGGACTTGAACACCGGGGAGCTGTTTTTT. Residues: CASQDLNTGELFF.

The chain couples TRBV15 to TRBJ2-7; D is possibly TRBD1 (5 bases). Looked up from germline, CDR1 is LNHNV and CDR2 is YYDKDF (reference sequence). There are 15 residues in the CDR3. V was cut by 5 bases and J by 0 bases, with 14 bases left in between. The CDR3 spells CATSGLPDSSYEQYF. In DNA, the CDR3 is TGTGCCACCAGCGGCCTACCCGACAGCTCCTACGAGCAGTACTTC.